These 14 T cell receptor beta chains originate from one sample sequenced in a study of cytomegalovirus exposure and HLA in healthy donors. Use of 60 Vbeta and 13 Jbeta primers characterized the PCR. This table comes from immunoSEQ multiplex PCR, and its TCRdb copy is limited to in-frame clones, with some not included. The sample includes 170,000 or so clones, about 81% seen only once; the top ten take about 2.2%. Sequenced input: PBMCs. These receptors were obtained from a woman aged 25 to 45 in good health and CMV-seronegative.

The chain links TRBV11-2 to TRBJ1-6; 10 nucleotides align to TRBD1. In germline, CDR1 is SGHAT, CDR2 FQNNGV. The length of the CDR3 is 18 residues. Trimming took 5 bases from V and 0 from J; bases not matched to a gene: 7. The CDR3 DNA sequence: TGTGCCAGCAGCCAGGGGACAGGGGTCTACTCCTATAATTCACCCCTCCACTTT. It translates to CASSQGTGVYSYNSPLHF.

V and J are TRBV5-1 and TRBJ2-2; TRBD2 is a possible D gene (6 bases). V was cut by 0 bases and J by 1 base, with 10 bases left in between. The CDR3 length is 16 residues. CDR1 is SGHRS, CDR2 YFSETQ, per germline. CDR3 in DNA: TGCGCCAGCAGCTTGGCCGGAGGGCGGAACACCGGGGAGCTGTTTTTT. Its protein is CASSLAGGRNTGELFF.

Concerning this clone: Within the sample, other DNA sequences also encode this same CDR3. V is TRBV5-4 and J is TRBJ1-2; TRBD1 aligns across 9 bases. The CDR3 runs 14 residues. The V and J ends lost 4 bases and 2 bases, in that order; junction bases with no gene match: 3. The germline V gene encodes CDR1 SGHNT and CDR2 YYREEE (reference sequence). The CDR3 DNA follows: TGTGCCAGCAGCCGGGACAGGGACAACTATGGCTACACCTTC. As protein: CASSRDRDNYGYTF.

J is TRBJ2-4 and V is TRBV6-6, with a weak D call TRBD2 (6 bases). Germline CDR1 MNHNY, CDR2 SVGAGI (reference sequence). The CDR3 length is 15 residues. V was shortened by 6 bases and J by 8 bases, with 20 bases between the two germline ends. The CDR3 spells CASSLPGLGEYIQYF. DNA of the CDR3: TGTGCCAGCAGCCTCCCGGGACTTGGCGAGTACATTCAGTACTTC.

This clone was picked up one time. This chain connects TRBV5-6 to TRBJ2-2; 7 bases agree with TRBD1. The V segment lost 3 bases and the J segment 6 bases; nucleotides outside the gene matches: 5. CDR3 length: 14 amino acids. Germline loops: CDR1 SGHDT, CDR2 YYEEEE. CDR3 nucleotide sequence: TGTGCCAGCAGCTCAACCGGGACAGCCGGGGAGCTGTTTTTT. This codes for CASSSTGTAGELFF.

The chain is built from TRBV20-1 and TRBJ2-5, with no clear D. With the DNA end fitting TRBJ2-7 better, the J assignment may be wrong. This CDR3 comprises 11 residues. Germline V gives CDR1 DFQATT, CDR2 SNEGSKA (reference sequence). CDR3 sequence: CSARGGYEQYF. The CDR3 DNA reads as TGCAGTGCTAGAGGAGGTTACGAGCAGTACTTC.

The CDR3 here is CASKASGSFYEQYF. The CDR3, as DNA: TGTGCCAGCAAGGCTAGCGGGAGTTTCTACGAGCAGTACTTC. J is TRBJ2-7 and V is TRBV14; 10 positions agree with TRBD2. With 7 bases clipped from V and 3 bases from J, the junction kept 6 bases outside the gene matches. CDR3 size: 14 residues. Looked up from germline, CDR1 is SGHDN and CDR2 is FVKESK.

The chain recombines TRBV11-1 with TRBJ2-5; the match to TRBD1 covers 8 bases. Trimming removed 4 bases from V and 2 bases from J; junction bases left unmatched: 3. The CDR3 length is 14 residues. Germline V CDR1 and CDR2: SGHAT, FQDESV (reference sequence). CDR3 in amino acids: CASSSRDRQETQYF. The CDR3 coding sequence is TGTGCCAGCAGCTCCCGGGACAGGCAAGAGACCCAGTACTTC.

This rearrangement joins TRBV2 to TRBJ2-1, with D perhaps TRBD2 (7 bases). The CDR3 spans 16 residues. Germline loops: CDR1 SNHLY, CDR2 FYNNEI. Trimming pared 3 bases from V and 7 bases from J, leaving 19 bases between. CDR3: CASSEVGGRVTNEQFF. In nucleotides, the CDR3 is TGTGCCAGCAGTGAGGTCGGGGGGCGGGTCACGAATGAGCAGTTCTTC. Combining the CDR3 with reference TRBV2 and TRBJ2-1 gives the whole variable domain EPEVTQTPSHQVTQMGQEVILRCVPISNHLYFYWYRQILGQKVEFLVSFYNNEISEKSEIFDDQFSVERPDGSNFTLKIRSTKLEDSAMYFCASSEVGGRVTNEQFFGPGTRLTVL.

V usage is TRBV5-1 and J usage is TRBJ2-5; 7 bases are a match to TRBD1. CDR3 length: 16 residues. V shed 0 bases and J 5 bases; nucleotides not matched to a gene: 10. Germline lookup yields CDR1 SGHRS and CDR2 YFSETQ. The CDR3 reads CASSLAGTGAEETQYF. The CDR3 DNA reads TGCGCCAGCAGCTTGGCCGGTACAGGGGCGGAGGAGACCCAGTACTTC. Looking up the rest from reference TRBV5-1 and TRBJ2-5 gives the full variable domain: KAGVTQTPRYLIKTRGQQVTLSCSPISGHRSVSWYQQTPGQGLQFLFEYFSETQRNKGNFPGRFSGRQFSNSRSEMNVSTLELGDSALYLCASSLAGTGAEETQYFGPGTRLLVL.

This clone appeared once. The chain recombines TRBV18 with TRBJ2-7, with TRBD1 identical over 7 bases. The CDR3 has 14 amino acids. Trimming cost V 3 bases and J 0 bases; bases outside gene matches: 2. In germline, CDR1 is KGHSH, CDR2 LQKENI. The DNA of the CDR3 is TGTGCCAGCTCACCGGGACAGCGCTCCTACGAGCAGTACTTC. Translating gives CASSPGQRSYEQYF.

The chain recombines TRBV2 with TRBJ1-3; the D gene is possibly TRBD1 (6 bases). From germline, CDR1 is SNHLY and CDR2 FYNNEI. V lost 6 bases, J lost 0 bases, and 12 bases lay in between. The length of the CDR3 is 15 residues. CDR3 loop: CASRAGQNSGNTIYF. The CDR3 DNA is TGTGCCAGCAGAGCTGGACAGAACTCTGGAAACACCATATATTTT.

V gene TRBV28 combines with J gene TRBJ1-5; D gene ambiguous. CDR1 and CDR2 from the germline V gene are MDHEN and SYDVKM. The CDR3 totals 14 residues. V lost 2 bases and J lost 5, with 10 bases in between. In DNA form, the CDR3 reads TGTGCCAGCAGTTTAGGTGGTTGGCATCAGCCCCAGCATTTT. Residues: CASSLGGWHQPQHF.

The genes are TRBV2 and TRBJ2-7; D remains ambiguous. This CDR3 spans 11 amino acids. V dropped 4 bases and J dropped 6 bases, with 7 bases sitting between them. In germline, CDR1 is SNHLY, CDR2 FYNNEI. CDR3 coding DNA: TGTGCCAGCAGTGTACTCGGCGAGCAGTACTTC. Its translation is CASSVLGEQYF.